The entry that follows covers one T cell receptor (beta chain) sequence. This specimen belongs to a study of regulatory T cells in long-lasting Graves disease. Building the TCR beta libraries relied on iRepertoire HTBI primers, and CDR3 regions underwent Arm-PCR. TCRdb recomputed calls from the multiplex PCR reads with MiXCR, one row per CDR3 protein. The sample has over 350,000 distinct CDR3 sequences; 12% to 15% are singletons. The trim removed 5 bases at V and 9 bases at J, leaving 7 bases unmatched. CDR1 is KGHSH, CDR2 LQKENI, per germline. The CDR3 runs 13 residues. Time point in this sample: newly diagnosed GD, antithyroid drugs for less than 3 months. PBMC-extracted RNA yielded the TCR library. These data are also associated with another study on T cells in Graves' hyperthyroidism and ophthalmopathy. This second report adds: Researchers barred patients who had uncontrolled infection, other autoimmune disease, pregnancy or lactation.

Source: peripheral blood mononuclear cells (PBMCs), taken at new diagnosis, from a patient treated with antithyroid drugs. The chain has TRBV18 and TRBJ2-7; 10 bases are a match to TRBD1. The sequence derives from a woman in her forties or fifties with Graves disease. In nucleotides, the CDR3 is TGTGCCAGCTCAACCGGGACAGGGGACGGGCAGTACTTC. Translating it yields CASSTGTGDGQYF.